Listed here are 21 T cell receptor beta chains from one sample, sequenced in a study of blood T cell repertoires in COVID-19 (dated by TCRdb to the early 2020s). The library was obtained by the immunoSEQ multiplex PCR assay. The table comes from immuneACCESS by way of TCRdb, which keeps in-frame sequences with V and J called. Part of the clones is missing from these tables; in studies checked, under half for an unresolved V gene and the rest for unknown reasons. This sample comprises roughly 70,000 clones, over 75% of them detected only once. Clones ranked in the top ten supply around 3.9% of the sample. Sample: peripheral blood. These receptors came from a man aged 70 or older with acute or convalescent COVID-19.

The chain employs TRBV7-9 and TRBJ1-1, with D hard to call. Trimming removed 5 bases from V and 6 bases from J, with 7 bases in between. The CDR3 consists of 11 residues. Germline CDR1 reads SEHNR; CDR2 reads FQNEAQ (reference sequence). The CDR3 nucleotides are TGTGCCAGCAGCCCCGCGGCTGAAGCTTTCTTT. This codes for CASSPAAEAFF.

This clone was seen once. V is TRBV30 and J is TRBJ2-5, with TRBD1 matching 7 bases. The CDR3 is 14 amino acids. CDR1 is GTSNPN and CDR2 is SVGIG in the germline V gene (reference sequence). V trimming: 2 bases; J trimming: 5 bases; junction bases outside the gene matches: 8. The CDR3 loop is CAWSSVDRPETQYF. The CDR3 bases are TGTGCCTGGAGTTCAGTGGACAGGCCCGAGACCCAGTACTTC.

The rearrangement uses TRBV9 and TRBJ1-1; 7 bases align to TRBD1. CDR1 is SGDLS and CDR2 is YYNGEE in the germline V gene. The CDR3 is 14 residues long. The V and J ends lost 4 bases and 4 bases, in that order; junction bases with no gene match: 7. DNA of the CDR3: TGTGCCAGCAGCTCCAGGGGGTTTGGCACTGAAGCTTTCTTT. Translated: CASSSRGFGTEAFF. The full variable domain, rest sourced from reference TRBV9 and TRBJ1-1, is DSGVTQTPKHLITATGQRVTLRCSPRSGDLSVYWYQQSLDQGLQFLIQYYNGEERAKGNILERFSAQQFPDLHSELNLSSLELGDSALYFCASSSRGFGTEAFFGQGTRLTVV.

V gene TRBV5-1 combines with J gene TRBJ2-5; 11 positions match TRBD2. This CDR3 region has 16 residues. V lost 1 base, J lost 2 bases, and 4 bases stayed unmatched. The germline gives CDR1 SGHRS, CDR2 YFSETQ. CDR3 amino acids: CASSLKVAGGQETQYF. The DNA of the CDR3 is TGCGCCAGCAGCTTGAAGGTAGCGGGGGGGCAAGAGACCCAGTACTTC.

This clone was seen once. This rearrangement joins TRBV6-5 to TRBJ1-5; no reliable D call. The V end lost 0 bases, the J end lost 3 bases, and 9 bases lay between the germline ends. The CDR3 is made up of 15 amino acids. Germline V gives CDR1 MNHEY, CDR2 SVGAGI. In DNA, the CDR3 is TGTGCCAGCAGTTACTCGACGGGTCACAATCAGCCCCAGCATTTT. It is translated as CASSYSTGHNQPQHF.

This sequence joins TRBV5-1 and TRBJ2-5, with TRBD1 as a possible D gene (6 bases). CDR3 size: 13 residues. V shed 4 bases and J shed 2 bases, with 9 bases lying between them. The germline V gene encodes CDR1 SGHRS and CDR2 YFSETQ. This chain's CDR3 is CASSRTAQETQYF. The CDR3 DNA reads TGCGCCAGCAGCCGGACAGCTCAAGAGACCCAGTACTTC.

The genes are TRBV19 and TRBJ1-1, with 7 nucleotides matching TRBD1. Trimming took 5 bases from V and 1 from J; bases not matched to a gene: 4. Germline V gene lookup returns CDR1 LNHDA and CDR2 SQIVND (reference sequence). CDR3 length: 14 residues. The CDR3 is CASSPQGSNTEAFF. CDR3 nucleotides: TGTGCCAGTAGTCCACAGGGGTCGAACACTGAAGCTTTCTTT. Full variable domain (missing parts from reference TRBV19 and TRBJ1-1): DGGITQSPKYLFRKEGQNVTLSCEQNLNHDAMYWYRQDPGQGLRLIYYSQIVNDFQKGDIAEGYSVSREKKESFPLTVTSAQKNPTAFYLCASSPQGSNTEAFFGQGTRLTVV.

V usage is TRBV28 and J usage is TRBJ2-2, with D perhaps matching TRBD2 (5 bases). Trimming pared 6 bases from V and 4 bases from J, leaving 15 bases between. Germline lookup yields CDR1 MDHEN and CDR2 SYDVKM. The CDR3 consists of 15 residues. CDR3 sequence reads: CASSLIRTRTGELFF. As DNA, the CDR3 is TGTGCCAGCAGCTTGATCAGGACTCGCACCGGGGAGCTGTTTTTT.

This sequence joins TRBV7-9 and TRBJ2-5; 8 positions match TRBD1. The germline gives CDR1 SEHNR, CDR2 FQNEAQ (reference sequence). The trim removed 1 base at V and 2 bases at J, leaving 6 bases unmatched. The CDR3 is made up of 16 amino acids. CDR3 protein: CASSLGWDRMQETQYF. The CDR3 coding sequence is TGTGCCAGCAGCTTAGGGTGGGACAGGATGCAAGAGACCCAGTACTTC.

The chain has TRBV28 and TRBJ2-1, with TRBD2 as a possible D gene (5 bases). The V gene's germline CDR1 is MDHEN and CDR2 SYDVKM. The CDR3 covers 14 residues. V lost 3 bases and J lost 7, with 13 bases in between. CDR3 DNA sequence: TGTGCCAGCAGTTTGGGCGGGTTAAGAAATGAGCAGTTCTTC. It specifies CASSLGGLRNEQFF.

V is TRBV7-2 and J is TRBJ1-2; 10 positions match TRBD1. The CDR3 has 15 amino acids. Germline V gene sequence: CDR1 SGHTA, CDR2 FQGNSA. J gave up 1 base and V 5 bases, and 4 bases lay outside the gene matches. The CDR3 region is CASSPGQGYNYGYTF. The CDR3 nucleotides read TGTGCCAGCAGCCCGGGACAGGGGTATAACTATGGCTACACCTTC.

The gene calls are TRBV11-1 and TRBJ2-3; 8 bases are a match to TRBD2. V trimming: 2 bases; J trimming: 3 bases; junction bases outside the gene matches: 4. The CDR3 consists of 15 residues. The germline gives CDR1 SGHAT, CDR2 FQDESV (reference sequence). The chain's CDR3 is CASSLSGGPTDTQYF. In nucleotides, the CDR3 is TGTGCCAGCAGCTTATCGGGGGGGCCGACAGATACGCAGTATTTT.

The chain links TRBV12-3 or TRBV12-4 to TRBJ1-2; D gene unclear. Between the trimmed V and J ends, which lost 5 bases and 7 bases, there was a span of 14 bases. The CDR3 length is 13 residues. CDR3: CASSKKTAGGYTF. The CDR3 region has the DNA TGTGCCAGCAGTAAAAAAACGGCAGGTGGCTACACCTTC.

This chain joins TRBV28 and TRBJ2-1; D is possibly TRBD1 (7 bases). Germline V gene sequence: CDR1 MDHEN, CDR2 SYDVKM. The ends were cut back, 8 bases at V and 3 bases at J, with 17 bases in the middle. This CDR3 spans 15 amino acids. CDR3 DNA: TGTGCCAGCCTGAAGGGGGGACAGAACTACAATGAGCAGTTCTTC. This gives the protein CASLKGGQNYNEQFF.

J is TRBJ1-5 and V is TRBV6-5, with D tentatively TRBD1 (5 bases). The CDR3 is made up of 12 amino acids. Trimming shortened V by 6 bases and J by 3 bases, and 6 bases separated the two germline ends. The germline V gene has CDR1 MNHEY and CDR2 SVGAGI. The CDR3 region has the DNA TGTGCCAGCAGAGGACACAATCAGCCCCAGCATTTT. Translated, it gives CASRGHNQPQHF.

This clone was detected once. This CDR3 reads CASSAARDRINQPQHF. The CDR3 DNA sequence: TGTGCCAGCAGTGCGGCGAGAGACAGAATCAATCAGCCCCAGCATTTT. The V gene is TRBV6-2 or TRBV6-3, the J gene TRBJ1-5; possible D gene TRBD1, 5 bases. The V end lost 5 bases, the J end lost 3 bases, and 17 bases lay between the germline ends. CDR3 length: 16 amino acids. The germline CDR1 and CDR2 sequences are MNHEY and SVGEGT.

Here the CDR3 reads CASSRPGLFYEQYF. For the CDR3, the DNA is TGTGCCAGCAGCCGCCCCGGACTATTCTACGAGCAGTACTTC. V is TRBV6-2 or TRBV6-3 and J is TRBJ2-7; possible D gene TRBD2, 6 bases. The CDR3 extends over 14 amino acids. The V and J ends lost 6 bases and 3 bases respectively, with 15 bases between them. From germline, CDR1 is MNHEY and CDR2 SVGEGT.

V and J are TRBV4-1 and TRBJ2-3; TRBD2 matches at 12 bases. V shed 4 bases, J shed 4 bases, and the junction held 9 bases outside the gene matches. The CDR3 loop spans 17 amino acids. Germline V gene data show CDR1 as MGHRA and CDR2 as YSYEKL. In DNA form, the CDR3 reads TGCGCCAGCAGCCCCACCCTAGCGGGGGGGCGCGCAGATACGCAGTATTTT. Its translation is CASSPTLAGGRADTQYF.

The chain employs TRBV4-2 and TRBJ2-1; 7 bases match TRBD2. Trimming removed 0 bases from V and 5 bases from J; junction bases left unmatched: 4. CDR3 size: 15 residues. The germline CDR1 and CDR2 sequences are LGHNA and YNFKEQ. The CDR3 DNA reads as TGTGCCAGCAGCCAAGATTCGGGGGGAAACAATGAGCAGTTCTTC. Amino acid sequence: CASSQDSGGNNEQFF.

The chain recombines TRBV19 with TRBJ1-4; D may be TRBD1 (5 bases). Trimming removed 9 bases from V and 7 bases from J, with 18 bases in between. Germline CDR1 and CDR2: LNHDA and SQIVND (reference sequence). This CDR3 spans 14 amino acids. The CDR3: CASRETGGSEKLFF. In nucleotides, the CDR3 is TGTGCCAGCCGCGAGACGGGGGGAAGTGAAAAACTGTTTTTT.

The V gene is TRBV29-1, the J gene TRBJ1-2; 9 nucleotides match TRBD1. This CDR3 contains 11 residues. The germline V gene encodes CDR1 SQVTM and CDR2 ANQGSEA. With V trimmed by 7 bases and J by 8 bases, 5 bases remained unmatched. In DNA form, the CDR3 reads TGCAGCGCCCAGACAGGGGGAGGCTACACCTTC. As protein: CSAQTGGGYTF.